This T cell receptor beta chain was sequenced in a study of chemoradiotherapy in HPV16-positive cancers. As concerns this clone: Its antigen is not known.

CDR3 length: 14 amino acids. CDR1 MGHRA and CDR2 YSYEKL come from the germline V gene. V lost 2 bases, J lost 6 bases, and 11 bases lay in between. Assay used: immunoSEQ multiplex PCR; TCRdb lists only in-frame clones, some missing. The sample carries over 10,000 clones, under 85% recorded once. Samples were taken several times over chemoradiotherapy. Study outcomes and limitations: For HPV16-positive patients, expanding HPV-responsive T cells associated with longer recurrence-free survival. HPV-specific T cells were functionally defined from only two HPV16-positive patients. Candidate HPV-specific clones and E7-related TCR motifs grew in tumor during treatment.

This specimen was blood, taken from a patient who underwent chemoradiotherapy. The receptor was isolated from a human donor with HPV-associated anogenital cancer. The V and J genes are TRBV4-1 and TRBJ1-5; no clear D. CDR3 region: CASSQRREGQPQHF. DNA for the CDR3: TGCGCCAGCAGCCAACGGAGGGAGGGTCAGCCCCAGCATTTT.